Here is one T cell receptor beta chain with its context. The table lists this clone with a few counts. The specificity of this receptor is unknown. Base qualities are not at hand, and no much larger clone is one base apart. Different DNA sequences within this sample yield the same CDR3. Samples from volunteer blood donors who had recovered from COVID-19 were contributed by a second Seattle source. Whole blood was collected in K2EDTA tubes by collaborating institutions according to the institutions' own protocols. For TCRbeta analysis, collaborators shipped samples as frozen whole blood, isolated PBMCs, or DNA extracted from either of those sample types. The sample is drawn from a study of blood T cell repertoires in COVID-19 (dated by TCRdb to 2019 to 2021). In terms of the full investigation: Collaborator samples came from the United States, Italy and Spain and covered acute and convalescent phases of COVID-19. The material from the prospective study consisted of cDNA or gDNA derived from T cells, B-cell-depleted T cells, or PBMCs. Deeply sampled blood TCRbeta repertoires from subjects exposed to, actively infected with, or recovered from COVID-19 were included in the dataset. The repertoires were made available in a free public database intended to serve as a resource for research on the immune response to SARS-CoV-2. Samples came from the ongoing ImmuneRACE study (first 160 participants) plus 1,254 subjects from 6 global collaborators. Sample metadata almost always included a de-identified subject ID, COVID-19 status, age in years and sex. Where available, HLA class I and class II types were obtained from metadata supplied by the sample provider rather than from assay-based typing. Beyond this particular receptor, the publication reports: Clinical and demographic metadata were provided uncurated, with the amount varying by source and participant.

V and J are truncated by 0 bases and 1 base respectively, leaving an intervening sequence of 7 bases. Taken from the germline V gene, the CDR1 and CDR2 loops are SGHRS and YFSETQ. Reading from cysteine to phenylalanine, the CDR3 counts 14 amino acids. CDR3 DNA only is kept here, 42 bases in frame from base 1. The immunoSEQ Assay, a bias-controlled multiplex PCR, was used to amplify TCRbeta CDR3 regions from genomic DNA. The paper's data handling went like this. Within the assay, amplification of reference gene primers was used to estimate how many nucleated cells each sample contained. Sequence reads were collapsed and filtered to measure the absolute abundance of every unique TCRbeta CDR3 rearrangement. For each sample, productive Simpson clonality was calculated as the square root of Simpson's diversity index across productive rearrangements. Drawn from immuneACCESS, this table holds only the in-frame rearrangements with V and J called that TCRdb kept. Clones are partly lost; checked studies trace under half to an unresolved V gene and leave the rest unexplained. Clonal size and the V and J genes are those of that table, whereas D and trimming came from the DNA. The sample table lists some 270,000 clones, 84% of them with a count of one. The ten largest clones capture about 1.5% of the sample.

The TCR comes from a woman in her thirties or forties who had recovered from COVID-19. The sample was peripheral blood. Recombination linked TRBV5-1 to TRBJ1-1, with a tentative D gene TRBD1 over 5 matching bases. The CDR3 loop reads CASSLVGGNTEAFF. The nucleotides are TGCGCCAGCAGCTTGGTGGGGGGGAACACTGAAGCTTTCTTT.